This T cell receptor beta chain was found in a study of blood T cell repertoires in COVID-19. The CDR3 length is 11 residues. Germline V gene sequence: CDR1 SGHNT, CDR2 YYREEE (reference sequence). The V end was cut by 6 bases, the J end by 9 bases, with 10 bases between. Clones were read by immunoSEQ multiplex PCR, and TCRdb kept only the in-frame ones, dropping some. There are 350,000 or so clones in the sample; roughly 86% occur only once, and over 0.9% lies in the top ten. The clonotype was recovered from a woman aged 25-40 years who had been exposed to COVID-19. Sequencing was performed on PBMCs or T cells enriched from blood (not recorded which). The chain employs TRBV5-4 and TRBJ2-1, with a weak D call TRBD1 (5 bases). The CDR3 DNA follows: TGTGCCAGCACCTCACAGGTTGAGCAGTTCTTC. It specifies CASTSQVEQFF.